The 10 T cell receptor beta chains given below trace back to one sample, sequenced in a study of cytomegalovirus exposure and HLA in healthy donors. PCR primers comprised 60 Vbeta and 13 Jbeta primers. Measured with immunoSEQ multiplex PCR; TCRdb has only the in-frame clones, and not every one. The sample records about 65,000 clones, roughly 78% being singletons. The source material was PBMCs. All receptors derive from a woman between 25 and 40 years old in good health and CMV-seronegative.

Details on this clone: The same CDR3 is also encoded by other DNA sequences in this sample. The DNA of the CDR3 is TGCAGTGCTGACAGGGGGGAGACCCAGTACTTC. Protein sequence: CSADRGETQYF. V usage is TRBV20-1 and J usage is TRBJ2-5, with 9 bases that match TRBD1. CDR1 is DFQATT, CDR2 SNEGSKA, per germline (reference sequence). The J segment lost 5 bases and the V segment lost 5 bases, leaving 0 bases of the junction unmatched. The CDR3 has 11 amino acids.

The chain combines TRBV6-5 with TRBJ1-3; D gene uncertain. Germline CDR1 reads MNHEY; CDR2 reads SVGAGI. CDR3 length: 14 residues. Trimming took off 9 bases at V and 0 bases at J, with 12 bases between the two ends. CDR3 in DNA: TGTGCCAGTCAGAAGTCAGTCTCTGGAAACACCATATATTTT. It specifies CASQKSVSGNTIYF.

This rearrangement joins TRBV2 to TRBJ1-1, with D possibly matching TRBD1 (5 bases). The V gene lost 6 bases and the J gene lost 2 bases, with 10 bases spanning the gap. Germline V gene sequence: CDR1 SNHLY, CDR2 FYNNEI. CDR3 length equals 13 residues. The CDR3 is CASSLQGNTEAFF. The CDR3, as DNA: TGTGCCAGCAGCCTCCAGGGAAACACTGAAGCTTTCTTT.

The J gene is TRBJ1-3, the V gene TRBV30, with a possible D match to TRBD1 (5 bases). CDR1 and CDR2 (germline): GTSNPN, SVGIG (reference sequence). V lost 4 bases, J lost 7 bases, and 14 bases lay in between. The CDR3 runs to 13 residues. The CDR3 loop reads CAWNPGIENTIYF. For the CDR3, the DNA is TGTGCCTGGAACCCAGGGATAGAGAACACCATATATTTT.

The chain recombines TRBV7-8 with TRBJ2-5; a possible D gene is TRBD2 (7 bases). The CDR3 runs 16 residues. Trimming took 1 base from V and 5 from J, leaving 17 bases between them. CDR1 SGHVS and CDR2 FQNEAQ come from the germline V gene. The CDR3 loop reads CASSLGGGAPGETQYF. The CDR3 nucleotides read TGTGCCAGCAGCTTAGGAGGGGGGGCCCCCGGGGAGACCCAGTACTTC.

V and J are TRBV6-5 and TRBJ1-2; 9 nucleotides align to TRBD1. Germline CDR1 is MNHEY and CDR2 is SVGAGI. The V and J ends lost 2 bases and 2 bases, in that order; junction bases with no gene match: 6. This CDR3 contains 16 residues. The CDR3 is CASSYGDRVGNYGYTF. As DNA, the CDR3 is TGTGCCAGCAGTTACGGGGACAGGGTTGGCAACTATGGCTACACCTTC.

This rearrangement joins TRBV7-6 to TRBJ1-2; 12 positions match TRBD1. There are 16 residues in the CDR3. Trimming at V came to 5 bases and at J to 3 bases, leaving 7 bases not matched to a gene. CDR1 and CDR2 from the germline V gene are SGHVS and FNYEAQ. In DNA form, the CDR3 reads TGTGCCAGCAGCGCCGCCGGGACAGGGGGCTACTATGGCTACACCTTC. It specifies CASSAAGTGGYYGYTF.

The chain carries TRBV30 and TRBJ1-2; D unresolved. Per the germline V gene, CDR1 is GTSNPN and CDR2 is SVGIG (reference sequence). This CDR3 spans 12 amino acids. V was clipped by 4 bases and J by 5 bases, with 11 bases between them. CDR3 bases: TGTGCCTGGAATCCAGGAAGGTATGGCTACACCTTC. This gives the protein CAWNPGRYGYTF.

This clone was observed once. Here the CDR3 reads CASSVEQGINQPQHF. CDR3 DNA sequence: TGTGCCAGCAGCGTAGAACAGGGGATTAATCAGCCCCAGCATTTT. The chain couples TRBV9 to TRBJ1-5, with 7 bases fitting TRBD1. V trimming: 0 bases; J trimming: 4 bases; junction bases outside the gene matches: 4. Germline CDR1 reads SGDLS; CDR2 reads YYNGEE. The length of the CDR3 is 15 residues.

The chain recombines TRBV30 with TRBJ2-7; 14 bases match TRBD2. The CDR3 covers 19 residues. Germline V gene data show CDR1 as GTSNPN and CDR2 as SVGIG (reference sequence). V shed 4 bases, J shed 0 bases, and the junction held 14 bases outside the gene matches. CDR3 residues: CAWTSQRTSGRPSSYEQYF. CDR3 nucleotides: TGTGCCTGGACCTCTCAAAGGACTAGCGGGAGGCCTAGCTCCTACGAGCAGTACTTC. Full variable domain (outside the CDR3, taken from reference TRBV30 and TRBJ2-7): SQTIHQWPATLVQPVGSPLSLECTVEGTSNPNLYWYRQAAGRGLQLLFYSVGIGQISSEVPQNLSASRPQDRQFILSSKKLLLSDSGFYLCAWTSQRTSGRPSSYEQYFGPGTRLTVT.